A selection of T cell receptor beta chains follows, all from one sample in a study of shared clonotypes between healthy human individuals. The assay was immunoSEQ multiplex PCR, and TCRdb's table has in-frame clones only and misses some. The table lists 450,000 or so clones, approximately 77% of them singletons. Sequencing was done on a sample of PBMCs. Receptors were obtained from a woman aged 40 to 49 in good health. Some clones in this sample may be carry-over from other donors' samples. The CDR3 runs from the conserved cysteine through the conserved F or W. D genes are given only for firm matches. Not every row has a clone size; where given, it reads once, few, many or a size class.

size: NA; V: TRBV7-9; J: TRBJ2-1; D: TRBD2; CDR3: CASSSRSGRSYSKGDEQFF; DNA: TGTGCCAGCAGCTCCCGTAGCGGGAGGTCTTATAGTAAGGGAGATGAGCAGTTCTTC
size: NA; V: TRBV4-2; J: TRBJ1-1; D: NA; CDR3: CASSQEKGYTEAFF; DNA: TGTGCCAGCAGCCAAGAGAAGGGGTACACTGAAGCTTTCTTT
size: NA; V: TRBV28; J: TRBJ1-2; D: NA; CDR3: CASRAPQGGYTF; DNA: TGTGCCAGCAGGGCCCCCCAGGGGGGCTACACCTTC
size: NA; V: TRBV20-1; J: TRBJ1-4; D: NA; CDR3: CSATDNEKLFF; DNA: TGCAGTGCCACGGATAATGAAAAACTGTTTTTT
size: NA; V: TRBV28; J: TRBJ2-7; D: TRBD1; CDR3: CASSRDRGFTYEQYF; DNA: TGTGCCAGCAGTCGAGACAGGGGGTTTACCTACGAGCAGTACTTC
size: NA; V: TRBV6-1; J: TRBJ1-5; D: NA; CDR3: CASSEQGPYSNQPQHF; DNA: TGTGCCAGCAGTGAACAGGGCCCGTATAGCAATCAGCCCCAGCATTTT
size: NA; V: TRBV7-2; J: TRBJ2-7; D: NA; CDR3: CASSSTVGYEQYF; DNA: TGTGCCAGCAGCTCCACGGTGGGCTACGAGCAGTACTTC
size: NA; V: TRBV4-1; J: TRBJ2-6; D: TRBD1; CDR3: CASSHYDRGNSGANVLTF; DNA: TGCGCCAGCAGCCATTACGACAGGGGGAACTCTGGGGCCAACGTCCTGACTTTC
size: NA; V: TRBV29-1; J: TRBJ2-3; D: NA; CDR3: CSVEAGLADTQYF; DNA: TGCAGCGTTGAGGCGGGCCTTGCGGATACGCAGTATTTT
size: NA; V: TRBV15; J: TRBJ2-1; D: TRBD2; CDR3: CATSSVKTSGAYNEQFF; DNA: TGTGCCACCAGCAGTGTTAAGACTAGCGGGGCCTACAATGAGCAGTTCTTC
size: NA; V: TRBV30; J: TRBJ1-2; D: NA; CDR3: CAWSWGRAGYTF; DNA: TGTGCCTGGAGTTGGGGCAGGGCGGGCTACACCTTC
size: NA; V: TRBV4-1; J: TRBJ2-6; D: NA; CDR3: CASSQEVISGANVLTF; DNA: TGCGCCAGCAGCCAAGAGGTGATCTCTGGGGCCAACGTCCTGACTTTC
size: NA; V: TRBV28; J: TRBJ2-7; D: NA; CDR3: CASSPGPSFRQYF; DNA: TGTGCCAGCAGTCCCGGGCCTAGCTTCCGCCAGTACTTC
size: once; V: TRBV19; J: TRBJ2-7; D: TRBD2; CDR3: CASSIGRGDEQYF; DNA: TGTGCCAGTAGTATAGGCCGGGGGGACGAGCAGTACTTC
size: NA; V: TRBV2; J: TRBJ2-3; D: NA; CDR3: CASSDLRSSHREDTQYF; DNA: TGTGCCAGCAGTGATCTACGGTCCTCCCACAGGGAGGATACGCAGTATTTT
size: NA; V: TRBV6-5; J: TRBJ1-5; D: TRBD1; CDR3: CASSPDRGEPQHF; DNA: TGTGCCAGCTCTCCGGACAGGGGAGAGCCCCAGCATTTT
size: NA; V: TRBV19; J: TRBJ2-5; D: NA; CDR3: CASSIGGGTQETQYF; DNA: TGTGCCAGTAGTATCGGTGGTGGGACTCAAGAGACCCAGTACTTC
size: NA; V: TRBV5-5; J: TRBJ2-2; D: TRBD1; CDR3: CASSRGQGALNTGELFF; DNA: TGTGCCAGCAGCAGAGGCCAGGGGGCATTAAACACCGGGGAGCTGTTTTTT
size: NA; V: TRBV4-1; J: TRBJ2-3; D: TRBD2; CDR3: CASSQEASGGSTDTQYF; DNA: TGCGCCAGCAGCCAAGAGGCTAGCGGGGGAAGCACAGATACGCAGTATTTT
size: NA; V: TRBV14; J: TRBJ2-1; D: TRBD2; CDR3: CASSQMGLAGHEQFF; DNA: TGTGCCAGCAGCCAGATGGGACTAGCGGGCCATGAGCAGTTCTTC
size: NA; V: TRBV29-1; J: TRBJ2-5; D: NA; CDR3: CSVAGRRQETQYF; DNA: TGCAGCGTCGCCGGACGCCGCCAAGAGACCCAGTACTTC
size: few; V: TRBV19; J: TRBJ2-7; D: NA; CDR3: CASSPLEGNRNEQYF; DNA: TGTGCCAGTAGTCCCCTGGAAGGGAATCGGAACGAGCAGTACTTC
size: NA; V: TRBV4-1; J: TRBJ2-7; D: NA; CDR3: CASSQDPHRSRSYEQYF; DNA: TGCGCCAGCAGCCAAGATCCCCACAGGAGTCGCTCCTACGAGCAGTACTTC
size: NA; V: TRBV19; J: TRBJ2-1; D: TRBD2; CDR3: CASSIGGGTYNEQFF; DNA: TGTGCCAGTAGTATAGGGGGAGGGACCTACAATGAGCAGTTCTTC
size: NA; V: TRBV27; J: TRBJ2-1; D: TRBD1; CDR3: CASSRQGDSSYNEQFF; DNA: TGTGCCAGCAGTCGTCAGGGGGATAGCTCCTACAATGAGCAGTTCTTC
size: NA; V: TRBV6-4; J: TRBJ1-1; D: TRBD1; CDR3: CASTWDRTTRTEAFF; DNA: TGTGCCAGCACTTGGGACAGGACTACGAGAACTGAAGCTTTCTTT
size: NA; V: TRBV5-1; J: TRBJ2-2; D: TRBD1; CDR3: CASSLEGQGNTGELFF; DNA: TGCGCCAGCAGCTTGGAAGGACAGGGGAACACCGGGGAGCTGTTTTTT
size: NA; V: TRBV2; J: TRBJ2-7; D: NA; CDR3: CASSGGSSYEQYF; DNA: TGTGCCAGCAGCGGAGGGTCGTCCTACGAGCAGTACTTC
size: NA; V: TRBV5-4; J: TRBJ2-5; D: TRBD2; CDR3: CASSFRLAGQETQYF; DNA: TGTGCCAGCAGCTTCCGACTAGCGGGCCAAGAGACCCAGTACTTC
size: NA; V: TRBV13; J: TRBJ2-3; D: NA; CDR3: CASSQGRGNTQYF; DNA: TGTGCCAGCAGTCAGGGGAGGGGAAATACGCAGTATTTT
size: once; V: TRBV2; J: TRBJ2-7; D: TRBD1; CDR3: CASSKDRDLYEQYF; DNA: TGTGCCAGCAGCAAAGACAGGGATCTCTACGAGCAGTACTTC
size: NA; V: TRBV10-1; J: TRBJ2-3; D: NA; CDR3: CASSTLSEDTQYF; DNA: TGCGCCAGCAGCACTTTGAGTGAAGATACGCAGTATTTT
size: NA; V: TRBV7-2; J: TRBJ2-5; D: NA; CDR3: CASSLRDRGQETQYF; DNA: TGTGCCAGCAGCCTGAGGGACCGGGGGCAAGAGACCCAGTACTTC
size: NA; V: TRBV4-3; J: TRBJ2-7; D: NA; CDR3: CASSLDPLGPYEQYF; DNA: TGCGCCAGCAGCCTGGACCCGCTAGGTCCCTACGAGCAGTACTTC
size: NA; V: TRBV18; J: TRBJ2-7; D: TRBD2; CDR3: CASSPPSGTSGSLPYEQYF; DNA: TGTGCCAGCTCACCTCCCTCGGGGACTAGCGGGAGCCTTCCCTACGAGCAGTACTTC
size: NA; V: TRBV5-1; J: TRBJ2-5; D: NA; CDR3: CASSLSGNQETQYF; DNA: TGCGCCAGCAGCTTGTCAGGGAACCAAGAGACCCAGTACTTC
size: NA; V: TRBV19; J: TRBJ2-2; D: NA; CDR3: CASAPYNTGELFF; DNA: TGTGCCAGCGCTCCGTACAACACCGGGGAGCTGTTTTTT
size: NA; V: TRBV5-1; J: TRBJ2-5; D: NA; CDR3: CASSVGHQETQYF; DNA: TGCGCCAGCAGCGTGGGACACCAAGAGACCCAGTACTTC
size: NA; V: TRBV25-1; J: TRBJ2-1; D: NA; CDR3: CASSGSGPYNEQFF; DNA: TGTGCCAGCAGTGGTTCAGGGCCATACAATGAGCAGTTCTTC
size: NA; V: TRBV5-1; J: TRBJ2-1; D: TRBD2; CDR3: CASSPGGLAGAREQFF; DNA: TGCGCCAGCAGTCCCGGGGGGCTAGCGGGAGCGAGAGAGCAGTTCTTC
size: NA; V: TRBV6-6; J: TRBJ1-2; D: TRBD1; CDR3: CASSRGQEYGYTF; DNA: TGTGCCAGCAGCCGGGGACAGGAGTATGGCTACACCTTC
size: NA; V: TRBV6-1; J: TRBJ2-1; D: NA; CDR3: CASIDTRTPYNEQFF; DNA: TGTGCCAGCATCGATACTAGGACACCATACAATGAGCAGTTCTTC
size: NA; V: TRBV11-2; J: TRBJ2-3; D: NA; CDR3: CASSLDPATSGTQYF; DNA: TGTGCCAGCAGCTTGGATCCCGCTACATCTGGTACGCAGTATTTT
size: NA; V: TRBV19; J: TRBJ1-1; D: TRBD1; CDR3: CASSTDRDSHAYEAFF; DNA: TGTGCCAGTAGTACAGACCGGGACAGCCATGCATATGAAGCTTTCTTT
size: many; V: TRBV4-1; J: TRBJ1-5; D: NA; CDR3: CASSQATGSGNQPQHF; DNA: TGCGCCAGCAGCCAAGCCACAGGGAGTGGCAATCAGCCCCAGCATTTT
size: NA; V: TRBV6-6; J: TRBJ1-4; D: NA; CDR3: CATSSGSDEKLFF; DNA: TGTGCCACTTCGTCAGGGTCAGACGAAAAACTGTTTTTT
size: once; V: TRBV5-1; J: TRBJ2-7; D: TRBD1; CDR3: CASSLAGTDYEQYF; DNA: TGCGCCAGCAGCTTGGCCGGGACAGACTACGAGCAGTACTTC
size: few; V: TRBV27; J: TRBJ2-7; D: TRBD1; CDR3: CASSPTWTGVIEQYF; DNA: TGTGCCAGCAGTCCAACCTGGACAGGGGTAATTGAGCAGTACTTC
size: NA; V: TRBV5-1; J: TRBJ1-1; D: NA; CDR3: CASSLAWNTEAFF; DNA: TGCGCCAGCAGCTTGGCATGGAACACTGAAGCTTTCTTT
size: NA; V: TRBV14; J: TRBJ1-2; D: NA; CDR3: CASTPVPANYGYTF; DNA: TGTGCCAGCACTCCTGTCCCGGCTAACTATGGCTACACCTTC
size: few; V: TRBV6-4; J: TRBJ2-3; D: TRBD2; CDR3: CASSDGTSGADTQYF; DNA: TGTGCCAGCAGTGACGGGACTAGCGGGGCAGATACGCAGTATTTT
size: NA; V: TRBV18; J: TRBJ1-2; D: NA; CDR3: CASSPVGYGYTF; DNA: TGTGCCAGCTCACCTGTCGGCTATGGCTACACCTTC
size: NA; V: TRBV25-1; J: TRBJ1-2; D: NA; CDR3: CASSEQINYGYTF; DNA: TGTGCCAGCAGTGAACAGATTAACTATGGCTACACCTTC
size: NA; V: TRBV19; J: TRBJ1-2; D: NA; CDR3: CASSLWGPRANYGYTF; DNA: TGTGCCAGTAGTCTTTGGGGACCGCGAGCTAACTATGGCTACACCTTC
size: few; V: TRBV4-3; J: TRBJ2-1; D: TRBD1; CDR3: CASSKGQGLNEQFF; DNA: TGCGCCAGCAGCAAGGGACAGGGATTAAATGAGCAGTTCTTC